The rows below give T cell receptor beta chains drawn from one sample of a study of OX40 agonist ivuxolimab in advanced cancers. Repertoires were generated with immunoSEQ multiplex PCR, while TCRdb's copy carries only in-frame clones and drops some. Here the sample spans roughly 100,000 clones, around 85% being singletons. The sequenced sample was CD4+ or CD8+ T cells sorted from blood, obtained in a trial of the OX40 agonist ivuxolimab. The receptors were gathered from an adult with an advanced solid tumor such as melanoma, head and neck, liver or kidney cancer. The CDR3 runs from the conserved cysteine through the conserved F or W.

j_call: TRBJ2-7
v_call: TRBV10-3
cdr3_aa: CAISDPGRVGRGGEQYF

j_call: TRBJ1-1
v_call: TRBV15
cdr3_aa: CATSSWGMGQGASEAFF

j_call: TRBJ2-2
v_call: TRBV5-6
cdr3_aa: CASSLIGGVGTGELFF

j_call: TRBJ2-7
v_call: TRBV6-5
cdr3_aa: CASMMGYEQYF

j_call: TRBJ2-2
v_call: TRBV5-1
cdr3_aa: CASSLGLAGVTGELFF

j_call: TRBJ1-1
v_call: TRBV7-9
cdr3_aa: CASSGSGGAEAEAFF

j_call: TRBJ1-5
v_call: TRBV4-3
cdr3_aa: CASSQDFGIRAQPQHF

j_call: TRBJ2-6
v_call: TRBV5-5
cdr3_aa: CASSLEVVEANVLTF

j_call: TRBJ2-7
v_call: TRBV5-6
cdr3_aa: CASSYLLRSGHEQYF

j_call: TRBJ1-5
v_call: TRBV28
cdr3_aa: CASSLGSQPQHF

j_call: TRBJ2-2
v_call: TRBV6-5
cdr3_aa: CASSSRTSGRRELFF

j_call: TRBJ1-5
v_call: TRBV6-6
cdr3_aa: CASSFEVRPQHF

j_call: TRBJ2-2
v_call: TRBV25-1
cdr3_aa: CASSGWDRVAGELFF

j_call: TRBJ1-1
v_call: TRBV7-2
cdr3_aa: CASSTLSRGRGTEAFF

j_call: TRBJ2-7
v_call: TRBV5-1
cdr3_aa: CASSSTEREFVSEQYF

j_call: TRBJ1-2
v_call: TRBV11-1
cdr3_aa: CASSSRSYGYTF

j_call: TRBJ2-1
v_call: TRBV4-3
cdr3_aa: CASSQDRPGRLRYNEQFF

j_call: TRBJ2-6
v_call: TRBV29-1
cdr3_aa: CSVEDRDRGLAGPSGANVLTF

j_call: TRBJ1-1
v_call: TRBV14
cdr3_aa: CASRGAHGTEAFF

j_call: TRBJ2-7
v_call: TRBV27
cdr3_aa: CASSGSAGVDEYF

j_call: TRBJ2-5
v_call: TRBV10-3
cdr3_aa: CAISTKLRETQYF

j_call: TRBJ2-2
v_call: TRBV19
cdr3_aa: CASSIRLTGELFF

j_call: TRBJ2-5
v_call: TRBV15
cdr3_aa: CATSDLQETQYF

j_call: TRBJ1-1
v_call: TRBV7-2
cdr3_aa: CASSRPERDTEAFF

j_call: TRBJ2-7
v_call: TRBV5-1
cdr3_aa: CASSLGYEQYF

j_call: TRBJ1-4
v_call: TRBV7-9
cdr3_aa: CASSLGTHEKLFF

j_call: TRBJ1-1
v_call: TRBV19
cdr3_aa: CASSIQTGYSSEAFF

j_call: TRBJ2-1
v_call: TRBV9
cdr3_aa: CASSVARELRWYNEQFF

j_call: TRBJ1-1
v_call: TRBV11-3
cdr3_aa: CASIVRGPVNTEAFF

j_call: TRBJ1-1
v_call: TRBV9
cdr3_aa: CASSGREQRMAGAEAFF

j_call: TRBJ2-7
v_call: TRBV7-8
cdr3_aa: CASSLGRPVLQGSQGEQYF

j_call: TRBJ2-1
v_call: TRBV7-9
cdr3_aa: CASSLELLSEQFF

j_call: .
v_call: TRBV4-1
cdr3_aa: CASSLGPSYEQYF

j_call: TRBJ2-5
v_call: TRBV5-1
cdr3_aa: CASSLTPKALRGETQYF

j_call: TRBJ2-5
v_call: TRBV20-1
cdr3_aa: CSARIRETQYF